This TCR beta chain was sequenced in a study of PD-L1 blockade in urothelial cancer (dated by TCRdb to about 2017). For the study in its entirety: All patients started therapy in about 2014 and received atezolizumab 1,200 mg intravenously every 3 weeks. About 85% of the 29 patients were identified as males with urothelial cancer of bladder origin, and a prior smoking history was reported by 18 of 29 patients. An ECOG performance status of 0 or 1 was recorded for the patients, and 0 to 3 prior chemotherapy regimens had been received by the patients. Blood samples were analyzed 3 weeks after the start of treatment (second dose) and 6 weeks after the start of treatment. Blood samples yielded a median of around 150,000 T cells and tens of thousands of unique TCRs, with median clonality 0.080. An exploratory multi-omic analysis was conducted of the somatic, immune and clinical correlates of response to PD-L1 blockade with atezolizumab in urothelial cancer. TCR sequencing covered pretreatment tumor samples and matched, serially collected peripheral blood taken before and after atezolizumab treatment. Durable clinical benefit was defined as progression-free survival longer than 6 months, and TCR features were also tested against progression-free and overall survival. Whole exome sequencing and RNA sequencing of pretreatment tumors were performed alongside TCR sequencing in the same patients. Roughly nine patients achieved durable clinical benefit and about 19 did not. Just over 28 patients had pretreatment blood TCR-seq, some 24 had at least one posttreatment blood collection, and some 24 had tumor TCR-seq.

This clone came up once. What this receptor recognizes is not known. The sample holds no much larger clone one base away, and base qualities are not on file. Broader findings and caveats from the paper: Patients with durable benefit showed greater expansion of tumor-associated TCR clones in peripheral blood 3 weeks after starting treatment (n ≈ 23, p = 0.022). Improved progression-free and overall survival was associated with having pretreatment peripheral blood TCR clonality below the median. Because the sample size was small (n = 29) and many of the analyses were exploratory, the results are meant to be hypothesis-generating.

Explained via the paper, the time point label denotes: pretreatment peripheral blood. The cohort comprised 25 to 30 patients with locally advanced or metastatic urothelial carcinoma treated at Memorial Sloan Kettering on a trial protocol. Peripheral blood mononuclear cells were collected pretreatment and during treatment, at between 1 and 8 total time points per patient. The Qiagen DNeasy Blood extraction kit was used to purify genomic DNA from total PBMCs and tumor samples. Collected pretreatment and during treatment, PBMCs were isolated and stored as previously described. To estimate absolute template abundance from read counts, synthetic TCR analog templates were spiked into each PCR. Using the immunoSEQ assay, TCRbeta CDR3 regions were amplified from genomic DNA with bias-controlled V and J gene primers. Sequencing of rearranged TCRbeta segments was done at approximately 20X coverage. The study's own analysis went as follows. Clustering was used to correct sequencing errors, and CDR3s were annotated against IMGT to assign V, D and J genes. Downstream analyses used only productive TCRbeta rearrangements and left out out-of-frame or stop-codon sequences. Clonality was computed as one minus Shannon entropy normalized by the log of the number of unique productive sequences. Clones differing between time points or between blood and tumor were identified using Fisher's exact test with Benjamini-Hochberg correction, with an adjusted p below 0.01 applied as the threshold. Held by TCRdb, this immuneACCESS table contains in-frame sequences only and omits some clones. Under half of the omission traces to an unresolved V gene where checked; the cause of the rest is unknown. V, J and clone size are those of that table, while D and trimming were read from the DNA. The table for this sample lists tens of thousands of clones; around 89% of them were counted only once. 0.85% to 1% of the sample rests with the top ten.

The sequence came from a woman aged 80 or older with urothelial cancer. The specimen was PBMCs, collected around atezolizumab (anti-PD-L1) treatment.

The CDR3 in this case is CASSLDLGVVGELFF. The DNA sequence reads TGTGCCAGCAGCTTAGATCTCGGGGTCGTCGGGGAGCTGTTTTTT. The chain is encoded by TRBV7-9 joined to TRBJ2-2; TRBD2 is a possible D gene, resting on 5 matching bases. The CDR3 contains 15 residues, cysteine and phenylalanine counted. The DNA shown is the 45-base CDR3, in frame from base 1. CDR1 and CDR2 (SEHNR, FQNEAQ) derive from the germline V gene (reference sequence). V is reduced by 1 base and J by 7 bases, leaving a spacing of 13 bases between them.